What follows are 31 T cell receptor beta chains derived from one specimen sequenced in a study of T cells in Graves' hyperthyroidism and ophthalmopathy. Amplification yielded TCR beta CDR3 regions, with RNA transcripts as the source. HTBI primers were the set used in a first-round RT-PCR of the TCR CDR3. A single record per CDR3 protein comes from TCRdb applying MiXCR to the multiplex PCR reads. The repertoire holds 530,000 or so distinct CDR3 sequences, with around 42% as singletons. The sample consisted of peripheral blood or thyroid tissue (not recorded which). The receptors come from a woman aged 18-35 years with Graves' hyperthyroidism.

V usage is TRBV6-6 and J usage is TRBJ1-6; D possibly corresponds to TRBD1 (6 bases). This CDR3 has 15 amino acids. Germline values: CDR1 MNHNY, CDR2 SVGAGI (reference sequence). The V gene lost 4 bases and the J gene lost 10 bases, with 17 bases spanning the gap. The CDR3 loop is CASSWDTGNGSPLHF. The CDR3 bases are TGTGCCAGCAGTTGGGATACAGGGAACGGGTCACCCCTCCACTTT.

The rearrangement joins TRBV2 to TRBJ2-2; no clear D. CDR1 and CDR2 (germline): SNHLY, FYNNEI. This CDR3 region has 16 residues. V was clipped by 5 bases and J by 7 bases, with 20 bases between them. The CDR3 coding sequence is TGTGCCAGCAGTACGCCTTTATGGACGGCGAACGGGGAGCTGTTTTTT. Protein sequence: CASSTPLWTANGELFF.

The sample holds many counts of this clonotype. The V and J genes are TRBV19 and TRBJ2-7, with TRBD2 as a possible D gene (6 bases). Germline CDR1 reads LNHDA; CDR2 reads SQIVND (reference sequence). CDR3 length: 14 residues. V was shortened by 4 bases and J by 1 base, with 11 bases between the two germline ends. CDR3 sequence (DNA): TGTGCCAGTAGTAGGAGGGACTTATCCTACGAGCAGTACTTC. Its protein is CASSRRDLSYEQYF. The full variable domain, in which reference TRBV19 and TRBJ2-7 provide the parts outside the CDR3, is DGGITQSPKYLFRKEGQNVTLSCEQNLNHDAMYWYRQDPGQGLRLIYYSQIVNDFQKGDIAEGYSVSREKKESFPLTVTSAQKNPTAFYLCASSRRDLSYEQYFGPGTRLTVT.

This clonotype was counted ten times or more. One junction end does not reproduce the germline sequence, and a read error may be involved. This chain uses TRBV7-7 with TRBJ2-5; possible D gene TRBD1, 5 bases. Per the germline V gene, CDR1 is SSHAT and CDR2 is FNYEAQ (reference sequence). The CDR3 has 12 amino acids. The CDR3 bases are TGTGCTAGTGTGGGGCCCCAAGGGACCCAGTACTTC. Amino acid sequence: CASVGPQGTQYF.

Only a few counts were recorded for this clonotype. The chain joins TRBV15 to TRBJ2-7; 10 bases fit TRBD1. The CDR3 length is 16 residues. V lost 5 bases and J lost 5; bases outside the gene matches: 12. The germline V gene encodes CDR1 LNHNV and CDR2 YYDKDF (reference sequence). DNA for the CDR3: TGTGCCACCAGCCCAAGCCAGGGACAGGGGTCCCACGAGCAGTACTTC. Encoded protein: CATSPSQGQGSHEQYF.

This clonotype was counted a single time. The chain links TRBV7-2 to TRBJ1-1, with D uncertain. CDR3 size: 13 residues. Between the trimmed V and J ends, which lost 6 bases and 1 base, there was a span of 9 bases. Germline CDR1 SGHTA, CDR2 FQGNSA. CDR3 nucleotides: TGTGCCAGCAGGATAGCAGGGAACACTGAAGCTTTCTTT. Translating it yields CASRIAGNTEAFF.

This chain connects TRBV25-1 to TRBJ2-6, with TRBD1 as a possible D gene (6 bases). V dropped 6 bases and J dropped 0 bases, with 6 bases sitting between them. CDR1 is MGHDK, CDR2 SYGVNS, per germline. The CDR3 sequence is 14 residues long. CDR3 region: CASRQGSGANVLTF. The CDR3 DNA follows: TGTGCCAGCAGACAGGGCTCTGGGGCCAACGTCCTGACTTTC.

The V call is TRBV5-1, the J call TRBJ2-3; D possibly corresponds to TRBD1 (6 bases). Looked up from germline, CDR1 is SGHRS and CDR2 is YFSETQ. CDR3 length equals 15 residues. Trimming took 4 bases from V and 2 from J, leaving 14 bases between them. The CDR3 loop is CASSPDRHSTDTQYF. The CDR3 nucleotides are TGCGCCAGCAGCCCAGACAGGCACTCCACAGATACGCAGTATTTT.

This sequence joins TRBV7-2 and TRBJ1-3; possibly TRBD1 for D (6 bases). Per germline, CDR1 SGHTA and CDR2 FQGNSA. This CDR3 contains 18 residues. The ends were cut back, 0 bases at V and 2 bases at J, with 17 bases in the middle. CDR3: CASSLAGGHSLTGNTIYF. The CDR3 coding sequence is TGTGCCAGCAGCTTAGCGGGGGGACACAGCTTGACTGGAAACACCATATATTTT.

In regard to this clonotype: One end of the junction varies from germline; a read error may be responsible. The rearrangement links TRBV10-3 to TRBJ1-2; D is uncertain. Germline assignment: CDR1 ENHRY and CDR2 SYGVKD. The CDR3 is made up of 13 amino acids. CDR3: CASVKKENCGYTF. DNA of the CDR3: TGTGCCAGCGTCAAAAAGGAGAACTGTGGCTACACCTTC.

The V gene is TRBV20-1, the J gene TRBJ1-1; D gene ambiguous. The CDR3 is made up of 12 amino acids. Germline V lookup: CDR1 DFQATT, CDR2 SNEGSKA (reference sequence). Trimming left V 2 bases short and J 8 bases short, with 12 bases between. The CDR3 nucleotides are TGCAGTGCTAGATCCGGACTAGCGGAAGCTTTCTTT. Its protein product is CSARSGLAEAFF.

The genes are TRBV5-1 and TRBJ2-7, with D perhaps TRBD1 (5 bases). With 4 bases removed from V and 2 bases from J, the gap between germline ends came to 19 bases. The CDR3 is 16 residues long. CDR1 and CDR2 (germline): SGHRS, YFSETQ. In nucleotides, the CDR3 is TGCGCCAGCAGCCCCCTTAAAGGGGCGGATCCCTACGAGCAGTACTTC. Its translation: CASSPLKGADPYEQYF. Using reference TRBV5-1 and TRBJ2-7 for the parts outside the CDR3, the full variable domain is KAGVTQTPRYLIKTRGQQVTLSCSPISGHRSVSWYQQTPGQGLQFLFEYFSETQRNKGNFPGRFSGRQFSNSRSEMNVSTLELGDSALYLCASSPLKGADPYEQYFGPGTRLTVT.

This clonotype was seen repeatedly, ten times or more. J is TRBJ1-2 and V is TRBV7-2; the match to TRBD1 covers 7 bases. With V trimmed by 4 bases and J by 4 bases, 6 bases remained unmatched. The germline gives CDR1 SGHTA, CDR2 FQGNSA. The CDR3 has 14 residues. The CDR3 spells CASSSGQRLYGYTF. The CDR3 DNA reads TGTGCCAGCAGCTCGGGACAGCGACTCTATGGCTACACCTTC. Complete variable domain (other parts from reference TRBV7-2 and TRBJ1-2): GAGVSQSPSNKVTEKGKDVELRCDPISGHTALYWYRQSLGQGLEFLIYFQGNSAPDKSGLPSDRFSAERTGGSVSTLTIQRTQQEDSAVYLCASSSGQRLYGYTFGSGTRLTVV.

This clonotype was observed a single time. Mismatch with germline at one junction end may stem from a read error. In DNA, the CDR3 is TGCAGCGTCGAAAGCGGCACTGGAGCTTTCTTT. Translation gives CSVESGTGAFF. This chain joins TRBV29-1 and TRBJ1-1, with D unclear. The CDR3 length is 11 residues. CDR1 is SQVTM and CDR2 is ANQGSEA in the germline V gene. Together with reference TRBV29-1 and TRBJ1-1, the CDR3 gives the full variable domain: SAVISQKPSRDICQRGTSLTIQCQVDSQVTMMFWYRQQPGQSLTLIATANQGSEATYESGFVIDKFPISRPNLTFSTLTVSNMSPEDSSIYLCSVESGTGAFFGQGTRLTVV.

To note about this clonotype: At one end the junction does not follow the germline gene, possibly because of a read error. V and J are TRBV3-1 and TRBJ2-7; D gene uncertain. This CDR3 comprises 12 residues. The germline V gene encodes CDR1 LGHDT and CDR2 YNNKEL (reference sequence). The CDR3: CASGHSSYEQYF. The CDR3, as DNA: TGTGCCAGCGGCCATTCGTCCTACGAGCAGTACTTC.

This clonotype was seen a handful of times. In DNA, the CDR3 is TGCGCCAGCAGCCTGTATACGGAATCCTACGAGCAGTACTTC. Protein: CASSLYTESYEQYF. V is TRBV4-1 and J is TRBJ2-7; no reliable D call. V was trimmed by 4 bases and J by 1 base, leaving 11 bases between them. The CDR3 runs 14 residues. Looked up from germline, CDR1 is MGHRA and CDR2 is YSYEKL.

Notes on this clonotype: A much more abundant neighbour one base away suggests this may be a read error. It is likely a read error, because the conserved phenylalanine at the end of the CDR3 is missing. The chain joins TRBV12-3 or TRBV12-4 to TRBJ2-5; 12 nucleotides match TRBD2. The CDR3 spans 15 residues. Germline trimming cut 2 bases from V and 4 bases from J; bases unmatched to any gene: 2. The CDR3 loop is CASSLRGLAGETQYL. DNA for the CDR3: TGTGCCAGCAGTTTAAGGGGACTAGCGGGAGAGACCCAGTACCTC.

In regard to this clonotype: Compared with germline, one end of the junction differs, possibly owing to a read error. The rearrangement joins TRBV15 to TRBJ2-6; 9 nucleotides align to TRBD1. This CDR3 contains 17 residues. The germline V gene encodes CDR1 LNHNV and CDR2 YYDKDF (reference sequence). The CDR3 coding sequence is TGTGCCACCAGCCAAGGGACAGGGAGCTCTGGGGCCAACGTCCTGACTTTT. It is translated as CATSQGTGSSGANVLTF.

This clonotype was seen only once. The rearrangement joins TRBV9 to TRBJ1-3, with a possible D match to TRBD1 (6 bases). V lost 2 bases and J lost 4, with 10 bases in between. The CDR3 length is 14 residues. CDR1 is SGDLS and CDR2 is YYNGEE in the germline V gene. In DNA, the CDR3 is TGTGCCAGCAGCGTCAGGGGTAGCGGAAACACCATATATTTT. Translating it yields CASSVRGSGNTIYF.

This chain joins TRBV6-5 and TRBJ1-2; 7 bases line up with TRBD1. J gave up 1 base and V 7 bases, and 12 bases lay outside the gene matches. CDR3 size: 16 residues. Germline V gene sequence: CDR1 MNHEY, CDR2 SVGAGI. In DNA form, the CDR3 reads TGTGCCAGCACCAGGGGACAGACCACATTTAACTATGGCTACACCTTC. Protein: CASTRGQTTFNYGYTF.

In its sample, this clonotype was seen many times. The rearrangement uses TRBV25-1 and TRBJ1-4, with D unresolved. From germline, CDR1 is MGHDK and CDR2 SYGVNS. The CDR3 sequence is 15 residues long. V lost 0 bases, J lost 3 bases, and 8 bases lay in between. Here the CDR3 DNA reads TGTGCCAGCAGTGAATACGGTCGTGCTAATGAAAAACTGTTTTTT. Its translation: CASSEYGRANEKLFF.

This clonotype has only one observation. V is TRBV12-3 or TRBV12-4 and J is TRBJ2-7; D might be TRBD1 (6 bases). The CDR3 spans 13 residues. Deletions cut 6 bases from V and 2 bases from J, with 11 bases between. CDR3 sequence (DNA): TGTGCCAGCAGGAATGGACAGACCTACGAGCAGTACTTC. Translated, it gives CASRNGQTYEQYF.

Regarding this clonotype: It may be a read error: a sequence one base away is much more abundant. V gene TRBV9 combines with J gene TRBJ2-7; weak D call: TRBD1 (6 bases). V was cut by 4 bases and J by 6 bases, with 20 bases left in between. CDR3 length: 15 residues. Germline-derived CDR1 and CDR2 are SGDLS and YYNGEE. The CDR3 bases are TGTGCCAGCAGCATGCTCCCCGGACAGTATGGCGAGCAGTACTTC. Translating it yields CASSMLPGQYGEQYF.

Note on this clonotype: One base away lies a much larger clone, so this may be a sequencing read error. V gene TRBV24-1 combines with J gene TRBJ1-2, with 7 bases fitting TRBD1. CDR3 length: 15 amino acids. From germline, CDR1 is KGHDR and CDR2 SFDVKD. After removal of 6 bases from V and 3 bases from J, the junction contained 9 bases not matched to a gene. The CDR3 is CATSLVTGPYYGYTF. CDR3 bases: TGTGCCACCAGTTTAGTGACAGGGCCATACTATGGCTACACCTTC.

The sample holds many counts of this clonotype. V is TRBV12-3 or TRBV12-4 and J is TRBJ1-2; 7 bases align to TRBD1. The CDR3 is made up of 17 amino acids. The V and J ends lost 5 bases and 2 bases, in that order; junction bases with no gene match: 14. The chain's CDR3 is CASSHRILTGPNYGYTF. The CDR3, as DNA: TGTGCCAGCAGTCACAGAATCCTGACAGGGCCAAACTATGGCTACACCTTC.

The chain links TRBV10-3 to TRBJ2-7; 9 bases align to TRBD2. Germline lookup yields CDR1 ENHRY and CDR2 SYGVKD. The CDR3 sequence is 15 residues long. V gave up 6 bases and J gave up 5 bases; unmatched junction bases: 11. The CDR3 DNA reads TGTGCCATCAGCGAGATAGCGGGAGATGCCGACGAGCAGTACTTC. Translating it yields CAISEIAGDADEQYF.

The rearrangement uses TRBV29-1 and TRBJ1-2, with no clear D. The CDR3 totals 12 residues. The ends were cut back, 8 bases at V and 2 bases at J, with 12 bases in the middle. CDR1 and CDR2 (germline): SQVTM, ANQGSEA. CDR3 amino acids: CSQEALNYGYTF. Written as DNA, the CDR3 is TGCAGCCAGGAGGCCCTCAACTATGGCTACACCTTC.

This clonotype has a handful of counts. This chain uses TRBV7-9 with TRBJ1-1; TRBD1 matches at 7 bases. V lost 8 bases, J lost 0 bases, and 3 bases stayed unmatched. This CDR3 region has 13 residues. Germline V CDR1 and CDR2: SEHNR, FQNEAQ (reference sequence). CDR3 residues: CASPDRMNTEAFF. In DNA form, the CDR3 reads TGTGCCAGCCCGGACAGGATGAACACTGAAGCTTTCTTT.

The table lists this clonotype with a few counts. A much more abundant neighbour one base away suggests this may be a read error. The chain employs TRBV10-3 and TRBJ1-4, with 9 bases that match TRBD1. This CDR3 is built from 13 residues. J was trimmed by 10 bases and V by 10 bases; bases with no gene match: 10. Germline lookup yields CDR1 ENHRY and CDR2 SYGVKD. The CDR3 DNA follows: TGTGCCACACTACAGGGGGCAGGGGGAAAACTGTTTTTT. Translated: CATLQGAGGKLFF.

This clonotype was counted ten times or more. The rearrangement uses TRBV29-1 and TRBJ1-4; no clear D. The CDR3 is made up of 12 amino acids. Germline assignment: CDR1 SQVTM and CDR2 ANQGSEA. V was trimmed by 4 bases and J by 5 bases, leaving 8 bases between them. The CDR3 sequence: CSVGQGNEKLFF. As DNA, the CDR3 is TGCAGCGTTGGTCAAGGGAATGAAAAACTGTTTTTT.

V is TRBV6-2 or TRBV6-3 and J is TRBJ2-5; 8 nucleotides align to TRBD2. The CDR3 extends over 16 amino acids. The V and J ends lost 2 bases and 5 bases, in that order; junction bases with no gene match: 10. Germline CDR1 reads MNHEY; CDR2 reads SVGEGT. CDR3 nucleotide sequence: TGTGCCAGCAGTTACGGAACTCAGCGGGGGTTGGAGACCCAGTACTTC. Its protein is CASSYGTQRGLETQYF.